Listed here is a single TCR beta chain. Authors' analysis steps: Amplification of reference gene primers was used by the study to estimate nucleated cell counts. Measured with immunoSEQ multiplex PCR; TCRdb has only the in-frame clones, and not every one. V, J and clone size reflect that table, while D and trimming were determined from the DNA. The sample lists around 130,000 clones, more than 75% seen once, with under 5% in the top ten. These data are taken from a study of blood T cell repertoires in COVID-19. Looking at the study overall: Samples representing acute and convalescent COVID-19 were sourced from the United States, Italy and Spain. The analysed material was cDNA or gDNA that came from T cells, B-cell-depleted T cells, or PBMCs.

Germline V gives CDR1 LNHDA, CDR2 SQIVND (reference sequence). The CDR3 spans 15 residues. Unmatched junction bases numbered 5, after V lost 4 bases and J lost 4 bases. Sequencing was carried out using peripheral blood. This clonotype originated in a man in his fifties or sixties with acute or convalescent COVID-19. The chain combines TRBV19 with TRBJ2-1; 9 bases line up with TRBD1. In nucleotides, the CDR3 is TGTGCCAGTAGTAGGAGACAGGGGGAATACAATGAGCAGTTCTTC. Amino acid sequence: CASSRRQGEYNEQFF.